The rows below give T cell receptor beta chains drawn from one sample of a study of cytomegalovirus exposure and HLA in healthy donors. Clones were read by immunoSEQ multiplex PCR, and TCRdb kept only the in-frame ones, dropping some. The sample records under 200,000 clones, 70% to 85% being singletons. The specimen was PBMCs. Receptors originate from a man aged 40-49 years in good health and CMV-seronegative. The conserved cysteine and the conserved F or W are not part of the CDR3 here.

j_call: TRBJ1-4; v_call: TRBV5-1; cdr3_aa: ASSLILSGKLF
j_call: TRBJ2-5; v_call: TRBV15; cdr3_aa: ATSRDLRGSETQY
j_call: TRBJ2-2; v_call: TRBV21-1; cdr3_aa: AISQGEMNTGELF
j_call: TRBJ2-5; v_call: TRBV19; cdr3_aa: ASKDRRPQGTQY
j_call: TRBJ2-4; v_call: TRBV4-2; cdr3_aa: ASSQFSGAGGKNSQY
j_call: TRBJ2-1; v_call: TRBV7-9; cdr3_aa: SSGTSAHEQF
j_call: TRBJ1-5; v_call: TRBV28; cdr3_aa: ASSFQGSNQPQH
j_call: TRBJ2-5; v_call: TRBV19; cdr3_aa: ASSINPAETQY
j_call: -; v_call: TRBV20-1; cdr3_aa: SAPRGYEQY
j_call: TRBJ2-1; v_call: TRBV5-1; cdr3_aa: ASSFGRKIVRDSYNEQF
j_call: TRBJ1-1; v_call: TRBV7-2; cdr3_aa: ASSLDPPLGPTEAF
j_call: TRBJ2-5; v_call: TRBV6-5; cdr3_aa: ASSYSGTGTSETQY
j_call: TRBJ1-4; v_call: TRBV6-1; cdr3_aa: ASSDGTGSEKLF
j_call: TRBJ1-5; v_call: TRBV19; cdr3_aa: ASSRTASNQPQH
j_call: TRBJ2-5; v_call: TRBV28; cdr3_aa: ASRPGTSGYQY
j_call: TRBJ2-7; v_call: TRBV5-6; cdr3_aa: ASSFRGVGAYEQY
j_call: TRBJ2-1; v_call: TRBV5-1; cdr3_aa: ASSLGTGGSYNEQF
j_call: TRBJ2-1; v_call: TRBV5-6; cdr3_aa: ASSPLGAGSWF
j_call: TRBJ2-1; v_call: TRBV7-2; cdr3_aa: ASSPGMQEDEQF
j_call: TRBJ1-5; v_call: TRBV27; cdr3_aa: ASSLARHSNQPQH
j_call: TRBJ2-2; v_call: TRBV6-6; cdr3_aa: ASSPRQGDTGELF
j_call: TRBJ2-7; v_call: TRBV6-6; cdr3_aa: ASSPGVSRSYEQY
j_call: TRBJ2-6; v_call: TRBV25-1; cdr3_aa: ASPIGTDGLT
j_call: TRBJ2-4; v_call: TRBV6-5; cdr3_aa: ASRPLSGAKNSQY
j_call: TRBJ2-2; v_call: TRBV2; cdr3_aa: ASEVPGELF
j_call: TRBJ1-5; v_call: TRBV28; cdr3_aa: ASSPSGTGRQPQH
j_call: TRBJ2-1; v_call: TRBV4-1; cdr3_aa: ASSQDRGGYNEQF
j_call: TRBJ2-1; v_call: TRBV30; cdr3_aa: AWSKASGRDNEQF
j_call: TRBJ2-5; v_call: TRBV6-6; cdr3_aa: ASRVRETQY
j_call: TRBJ2-5; v_call: TRBV15; cdr3_aa: ATSTRTSGRGETQY
j_call: TRBJ1-1; v_call: TRBV14; cdr3_aa: ASSPELGAEAF
j_call: TRBJ2-5; v_call: TRBV5-1; cdr3_aa: ASSFDSLEETQY
j_call: TRBJ2-1; v_call: TRBV7-9; cdr3_aa: ASSRLLTHEQF
j_call: TRBJ2-1; v_call: TRBV1; cdr3_aa: TSSQESAALAGGSSYNEQF
j_call: TRBJ2-3; v_call: TRBV5-1; cdr3_aa: ASSFEGVPDTQY
j_call: TRBJ2-7; v_call: TRBV27; cdr3_aa: ASSLREGQYEQY
j_call: TRBJ1-1; v_call: TRBV28; cdr3_aa: ASSLDRNTEAF
j_call: TRBJ1-3; v_call: TRBV2; cdr3_aa: ASSDKTGLINTIY
j_call: TRBJ2-5; v_call: TRBV13; cdr3_aa: ASSLMTTRQETQY
j_call: TRBJ2-1; v_call: TRBV9; cdr3_aa: ASSPQDSGLAAVRRF
j_call: TRBJ1-2; v_call: TRBV12-5; cdr3_aa: ASGLVGGLGGYT
j_call: TRBJ2-3; v_call: TRBV11-3; cdr3_aa: APLRAGGGSTDTQY
j_call: TRBJ1-4; v_call: TRBV7-7; cdr3_aa: ASSGGTREKLF
j_call: TRBJ2-1; v_call: TRBV4-1; cdr3_aa: ASSQEPGQGYNEQF
j_call: TRBJ1-2; v_call: TRBV4-3; cdr3_aa: ASSQGQHGYT
j_call: TRBJ2-5; v_call: TRBV2; cdr3_aa: ASSKNSQETQY
j_call: TRBJ2-1; v_call: TRBV2; cdr3_aa: ASSAGRTNNEQF